What follows are 28 T cell receptor beta chains derived from one specimen sequenced in a study of T cells in Graves' hyperthyroidism and ophthalmopathy. TCR beta CDR3 region amplification was performed from RNA transcripts. HTBI primers were employed in a first-round RT-PCR of the TCR CDR3. MiXCR, run by TCRdb on the multiplex PCR reads, gives a single entry per CDR3 protein. The table records about 640,000 distinct CDR3 sequences, about 20% of them present only once. Sequences were obtained from blood. These receptors all stem from a young man with Graves' ophthalmopathy.

At least ten counts were recorded for this clonotype. The chain is built from TRBV30 and TRBJ1-1; TRBD1 agrees at 9 bases. The CDR3 has 12 amino acids. Germline V gene data show CDR1 as GTSNPN and CDR2 as SVGIG (reference sequence). The trim removed 3 bases at V and 4 bases at J, leaving 0 bases unmatched. The CDR3 region has the DNA TGTGCCTGGAGGGACAGGGGCACTGAAGCTTTCTTT. Protein sequence: CAWRDRGTEAFF.

The chain couples TRBV10-2 to TRBJ1-1; tentative D call: TRBD1 (6 bases). The ends were cut back, 0 bases at V and 5 bases at J, with 10 bases in the middle. There are 14 residues in the CDR3. Germline CDR1 WSHSY, CDR2 SAAADI. In DNA, the CDR3 is TGCGCCAGCAGTGAGTCAGGGGGAATTACTGAAGCTTTCTTT. It translates to CASSESGGITEAFF.

About this clonotype: A much larger clone sits a single nucleotide away, making a read error possible. The gene calls are TRBV25-1 and TRBJ2-7; 9 positions match TRBD1. CDR3 size: 15 residues. V was clipped by 4 bases and J by 1 base; unmatched bases: 5. The germline gives CDR1 MGHDK, CDR2 SYGVNS. In DNA, the CDR3 is TGTGCCAGCAGTGCCGCCGGGACAGGGTCCTACGAGCAGTACTTC. It yields the protein CASSAAGTGSYEQYF.

Ten or more counts support this clonotype. The rearrangement joins TRBV30 to TRBJ2-7, with 10 bases that match TRBD2. CDR3 size: 17 residues. CDR1 is GTSNPN and CDR2 is SVGIG in the germline V gene (reference sequence). V trimming: 2 bases; J trimming: 3 bases; junction bases outside the gene matches: 13. The CDR3 DNA reads TGTGCCTGGAGTTCTTCCTGGGGACTAGCGCAATTCTACGAGCAGTACTTC. Amino acids: CAWSSSWGLAQFYEQYF.

In its sample, this clonotype was seen a few times. The chain employs TRBV6-5 and TRBJ2-3; 7 positions match TRBD1. The CDR3 is 18 residues long. V trimming: 0 bases; J trimming: 3 bases; junction bases outside the gene matches: 12. The germline V gene has CDR1 MNHEY and CDR2 SVGAGI. DNA for the CDR3: TGTGCCAGCAGTTACTCCTCCAAGGGGGCGCAAAGAACAGATACGCAGTATTTT. This translates into CASSYSSKGAQRTDTQYF.

This sequence joins TRBV30 and TRBJ1-1; perhaps TRBD1 as D (5 bases). CDR3 length: 13 amino acids. Germline V gene sequence: CDR1 GTSNPN, CDR2 SVGIG (reference sequence). The V and J ends lost 0 bases and 6 bases respectively, with 11 bases between them. CDR3 bases: TGTGCCTGGAGTGTCGGGGGAGGGGCTGAAGCTTTCTTT. It is translated as CAWSVGGGAEAFF.

This clonotype was recorded at least ten times. The V gene is TRBV11-2, the J gene TRBJ2-2; no clear D gene. Trimming took 2 bases from V and 8 from J, leaving 6 bases between them. This CDR3 is 12 amino acids long. CDR1 is SGHAT, CDR2 FQNNGV, per germline. The DNA for the CDR3 is TGTGCCAGCAGCTTACAGGCAGGGGAGCTGTTTTTT. Translation: CASSLQAGELFF.

V usage is TRBV5-1 and J usage is TRBJ1-2; 8 bases map to TRBD1. CDR3 length: 14 amino acids. Germline V gene sequence: CDR1 SGHRS, CDR2 YFSETQ. The V segment lost 5 bases and the J segment 3 bases; nucleotides outside the gene matches: 6. For the CDR3, the DNA is TGCGCCAGCAGTTTCCCGGGACAGGACTATGGCTACACCTTC. Its protein product is CASSFPGQDYGYTF. The full variable domain, its missing parts supplied by reference TRBV5-1 and TRBJ1-2, is KAGVTQTPRYLIKTRGQQVTLSCSPISGHRSVSWYQQTPGQGLQFLFEYFSETQRNKGNFPGRFSGRQFSNSRSEMNVSTLELGDSALYLCASSFPGQDYGYTFGSGTRLTVV.

There are many counts of this clonotype. The chain carries TRBV6-1 and TRBJ2-1; 7 bases match TRBD2. The CDR3 covers 14 residues. The germline V gene encodes CDR1 MNHNS and CDR2 SASEGT. Losses at the gene ends were 8 bases for V and 1 base for J; bases not matched to a gene: 5. DNA for the CDR3: TGTGCCAGCGGGGCGGGAGTGTCCTACAATGAGCAGTTCTTC. This sequence encodes CASGAGVSYNEQFF.

Of note for this clonotype: A much more abundant neighbour one base away suggests this may be a read error. The conserved final phenylalanine or tryptophan is absent from the CDR3, which likely points to a read error. This chain connects TRBV11-2 to TRBJ2-1; 8 nucleotides align to TRBD2. CDR1 is SGHAT, CDR2 FQNNGV, per germline. V was clipped by 1 base and J by 2 bases; unmatched bases: 4. The CDR3 is made up of 16 amino acids. DNA of the CDR3: TGTGCCAGCAGCTTAGGGCATAGCGGGACCTACAATGAGCAGTTCCTC. It codes for CASSLGHSGTYNEQFL.

This clonotype was observed at least ten times. The V call is TRBV7-8, the J call TRBJ2-7; D ambiguous. Trimming cost V 2 bases and J 2 bases, with 13 bases left between them. In germline, CDR1 is SGHVS, CDR2 FQNEAQ. This CDR3 spans 15 amino acids. In nucleotides, the CDR3 is TGTGCCAGCAGCTTATCCCCGGCTAGTCCCTACGAGCAGTACTTC. Translating it yields CASSLSPASPYEQYF.

This chain connects TRBV7-9 to TRBJ2-3; maybe TRBD2 (5 bases). Germline CDR1 SEHNR, CDR2 FQNEAQ (reference sequence). Trimming removed 4 bases at V and 8 bases at J, with 13 bases between. There are 13 residues in the CDR3. CDR3 in amino acids: CASSSRSGSTQYF. CDR3 in DNA: TGTGCCAGCAGCTCGAGGTCGGGGTCTACGCAGTATTTT.

The CDR3 protein is CSAREEAGLGPGNTIYF. The CDR3 DNA reads as TGCAGTGCTAGGGAAGAGGCAGGACTAGGACCTGGAAACACCATATATTTT. This rearrangement joins TRBV20-1 to TRBJ1-3; D gene uncertain. CDR3 size: 17 residues. Per germline, CDR1 DFQATT and CDR2 SNEGSKA (reference sequence). The V gene lost 3 bases and the J gene lost 2 bases, with 20 bases spanning the gap.

J is TRBJ1-6 and V is TRBV3-1, with a tentative D call TRBD1 (5 bases). This CDR3 contains 19 residues. Germline assignment: CDR1 LGHDT and CDR2 YNNKEL (reference sequence). V lost 5 bases to trimming and J lost 11 bases, with 31 bases between them. CDR3 sequence reads: CASSFSSPTETAAGAPLHF. In DNA, the CDR3 is TGTGCCAGCAGCTTTTCTTCCCCGACGGAGACAGCCGCGGGGGCACCCCTCCACTTT.

This chain joins TRBV29-1 and TRBJ2-7; the D is unclear. CDR3 length: 13 amino acids. Looked up from germline, CDR1 is SQVTM and CDR2 is ANQGSEA. V gave up 5 bases and J gave up 2 bases, with 13 bases separating them. CDR3 protein: CSVYWGNTYEQYF. The CDR3 DNA reads as TGCAGCGTTTACTGGGGTAACACCTACGAGCAGTACTTC.

Ten or more counts support this clonotype. V gene TRBV29-1 combines with J gene TRBJ1-1; D is unresolved. Germline V CDR1 and CDR2: SQVTM, ANQGSEA. This CDR3 is 12 amino acids long. V lost 3 bases, J lost 3 bases, and 8 bases lay in between. The CDR3 DNA sequence: TGCAGCGTTGAGGACGACTACACTGAAGCTTTCTTT. It specifies CSVEDDYTEAFF.

The genes are TRBV5-1 and TRBJ2-3; 7 bases fit TRBD1. CDR1 is SGHRS and CDR2 is YFSETQ in the germline V gene. The CDR3 totals 14 residues. V was clipped by 6 bases and J by 8 bases; unmatched bases: 12. The CDR3 spells CASKGDRYAATQYF. The CDR3 DNA is TGCGCCAGCAAGGGGGACAGATACGCGGCTACGCAGTATTTT.

This clonotype came up many times. The chain is built from TRBV11-2 and TRBJ1-1, with TRBD1 as a possible D gene (6 bases). The germline V gene encodes CDR1 SGHAT and CDR2 FQNNGV. There are 14 residues in the CDR3. The germline V and J ends were trimmed by 3 bases and 4 bases, with 12 bases remaining between them. This CDR3 is CASSFSDRGTEAFF. The CDR3 DNA reads TGTGCCAGCAGCTTCTCGGACAGAGGCACTGAAGCTTTCTTT.

The chain is built from TRBV3-1 and TRBJ2-1, with TRBD1 matching over 10 bases. The germline V gene encodes CDR1 LGHDT and CDR2 YNNKEL (reference sequence). CDR3 length: 14 residues. After removal of 4 bases from V and 9 bases from J, the junction contained 6 bases not matched to a gene. The CDR3 DNA is TGTGCCAGCAGCCCTCGGGACAGGGGTGTTGAGCAGTTCTTC. It specifies CASSPRDRGVEQFF.

The chain uses TRBV9 and TRBJ2-2; D gene ambiguous. V dropped 6 bases and J dropped 4 bases, with 16 bases sitting between them. The length of the CDR3 is 15 residues. The V gene's germline CDR1 is SGDLS and CDR2 YYNGEE. The CDR3 sequence is CASKREGKGTGELFF. CDR3 coding DNA: TGTGCCAGCAAAAGGGAAGGAAAGGGCACCGGGGAGCTGTTTTTT.

In this sample, this clonotype turned up once. The chain combines TRBV7-3 with TRBJ1-3; D not certain. V was clipped by 2 bases and J by 0 bases, with 8 bases between them. The CDR3 is 15 amino acids. Germline V gives CDR1 SGHTA, CDR2 FQGTGA. DNA for the CDR3: TGTGCCAGCAGCTTAGACGGACTCTCTGGAAACACCATATATTTT. This sequence encodes CASSLDGLSGNTIYF.

The sample holds many counts of this clonotype. J is TRBJ2-1 and V is TRBV30; no reliable D call. This CDR3 region has 14 residues. V lost 5 bases, J lost 3 bases, and 14 bases lay in between. From germline, CDR1 is GTSNPN and CDR2 SVGIG (reference sequence). CDR3 region: CAWLDGRNYNEQFF. The DNA of the CDR3 is TGTGCCTGGCTGGATGGGCGGAACTACAATGAGCAGTTCTTC.

The table lists this clonotype with many counts. This sequence joins TRBV6-6 and TRBJ1-1; D gene uncertain. The V gene lost 0 bases and the J gene lost 1 base, with 6 bases spanning the gap. This CDR3 is built from 14 residues. From germline, CDR1 is MNHNY and CDR2 SVGAGI (reference sequence). The CDR3 region is CASSYSSRNTEAFF. CDR3 sequence (DNA): TGTGCCAGCAGTTACTCTAGCCGGAACACTGAAGCTTTCTTT.

This clonotype was seen more than once but under ten times. The chain recombines TRBV6-1 with TRBJ2-7; a weak D match, TRBD1 (5 bases). The germline CDR1 and CDR2 sequences are MNHNS and SASEGT. The CDR3 consists of 12 residues. Trimming shortened V by 7 bases and J by 2 bases, and 9 bases separated the two germline ends. This chain's CDR3 is CASKTATYEQYF. In DNA, the CDR3 is TGTGCCAGCAAGACAGCTACCTACGAGCAGTACTTC.

In this sample, this clonotype turned up a few times. The chain is built from TRBV6-6 and TRBJ1-1, with no clear D. V gave up 2 bases and J gave up 10 bases, with 20 bases separating them. Germline loops: CDR1 MNHNY, CDR2 SVGAGI (reference sequence). The CDR3 spans 15 residues. CDR3 in amino acids: CASSYDPSGARVAFF. The CDR3 bases are TGTGCCAGCAGTTACGACCCCAGCGGTGCTCGCGTAGCTTTCTTT.

This sequence joins TRBV19 and TRBJ1-6, with D perhaps matching TRBD1 (6 bases). Germline CDR1 and CDR2: LNHDA and SQIVND (reference sequence). The CDR3 runs 18 residues. Trimming cost V 9 bases and J 2 bases, with 23 bases left between them. DNA for the CDR3: TGTGCCAGCCGTGGGCGGGACATCACTGGGACCTATAATTCACCCCTCCACTTT. Its translation is CASRGRDITGTYNSPLHF. Full variable domain (missing parts from reference TRBV19 and TRBJ1-6): DGGITQSPKYLFRKEGQNVTLSCEQNLNHDAMYWYRQDPGQGLRLIYYSQIVNDFQKGDIAEGYSVSREKKESFPLTVTSAQKNPTAFYLCASRGRDITGTYNSPLHFGNGTRLTVT.

The V call is TRBV11-2, the J call TRBJ2-7, with TRBD2 as a possible D gene (6 bases). V was shortened by 2 bases and J by 3 bases, with 20 bases between the two germline ends. This CDR3 region has 17 residues. In germline, CDR1 is SGHAT, CDR2 FQNNGV. The CDR3 loop reads CASSLSGGWQAFYEQYF. Here the CDR3 DNA reads TGTGCCAGCAGCTTAAGTGGGGGGTGGCAGGCTTTCTACGAGCAGTACTTC.

This clonotype was counted between two and nine times. The chain is built from TRBV20-1 and TRBJ2-7, with 16 bases that match TRBD2. This CDR3 comprises 19 residues. J lost 0 bases, V lost 0 bases, and 8 bases had no gene match. Germline CDR1 reads DFQATT; CDR2 reads SNEGSKA (reference sequence). The CDR3, as DNA: TGCAGTGCTAGAGACCCGGGACTAGCGGGAGGGCCGAGCTCCTACGAGCAGTACTTC. Protein product: CSARDPGLAGGPSSYEQYF.